This entry is about one T cell receptor beta chain. What it binds is unknown. The sample originates from a study of shared clonotypes between healthy human individuals. Study observations and caveats: Sequencing depth was expected to influence donor clonotype sharing.

V shed 0 bases, J shed 4 bases, and the junction held 6 bases outside the gene matches. There are 16 residues in the CDR3. Germline V CDR1 and CDR2: SGHNT, YYREEE (reference sequence). Some clones are missing from TCRdb's copy, which holds only in-frame ones; the method was immunoSEQ multiplex PCR. Of 2 million to 3 million clones in the sample, approximately 94% were seen once. This clonotype was obtained from a man aged 18 to 30 in good health. The V call is TRBV5-4, the J call TRBJ2-5; TRBD2 agrees at 10 bases. Sequences were obtained from naive CD4+ T cells sorted from blood. Sample subset: CD45RA+ positively selected. CDR3 DNA: TGTGCCAGCAGCTTGGTAGCGGGAGGATGGGGAGAGACCCAGTACTTC. Its protein product is CASSLVAGGWGETQYF.